This T cell receptor beta chain emerged from a study of T cells in Graves' hyperthyroidism and ophthalmopathy. Study-level points and caveats: Ophthalmopathy cases were set apart from stable hyperthyroidism by a 13 V-J model.

There are many counts of this clonotype. The antigen is not known. Lactation, pregnancy, other autoimmune disease or uncontrolled infection led to exclusion of patients. Amplification of TCR beta CDR3 regions was performed using RNA transcripts as template. The study used the HTBI primer set for a first-round RT-PCR of the TCR CDR3. TCRdb reprocessed the multiplex PCR reads with MiXCR, giving one entry per CDR3 protein. The sample includes approximately 520,000 distinct CDR3 sequences, roughly 24% of them seen just once. CDR1 MNHNS and CDR2 SASEGT come from the germline V gene. Trimming pared 10 bases from V and 4 bases from J, leaving 10 bases between. The CDR3 is 11 amino acids.

Sequenced material: blood. The clonotype was recovered from a woman younger than 45 with Graves' ophthalmopathy. The V call is TRBV6-1, the J call TRBJ1-1, with a weak D call TRBD1 (6 bases). The CDR3 region has the DNA TGTGCCATAGGGGGGGGCACTGAAGCTTTCTTT. Translated, it gives CAIGGGTEAFF.